This T cell receptor beta chain was captured by sequencing in a study of blood T cell repertoires in COVID-19. Across the study: COVID-19 samples, acute and convalescent, were from the United States, Italy and Spain. T cells, B-cell-depleted T cells, or PBMCs supplied cDNA or gDNA.

Original handling: How many nucleated cells were present was estimated from reference gene primer amplification. Profiling relied on immunoSEQ multiplex PCR, and the TCRdb table lists in-frame clones only, not all of them. V and J calls and clone size are copied from that table; D and trimming were computed from the DNA. This table holds 150,000 to 200,000 clones, approximately 91% found once. This CDR3 contains 17 residues. V trimming: 5 bases; J trimming: 5 bases; junction bases outside the gene matches: 12. The germline gives CDR1 MNHEY, CDR2 SMNVEV (reference sequence). V is TRBV27 and J is TRBJ1-5; 10 positions agree with TRBD1. The source of this sequence is a man in his 70s with active or convalescent COVID-19. The sample comprised peripheral blood. CDR3 nucleotide sequence: TGTGCCAGCAGTAGGACGTCATTAGGGACAGGGGATCAGCCCCAGCATTTT. Amino acid sequence: CASSRTSLGTGDQPQHF.